Given below is one T cell receptor beta chain in context. Its antigen is as yet unknown. This sample is drawn from a study of cytomegalovirus exposure and HLA in healthy donors. The overall study: Caucasian-associated ancestry cluster membership applied to about four fifths of several hundred genotyped donors. Study outcomes and limitations: When analyzed later, a missense DCLRE1C variant was found to be linked to TCR beta V- and J-gene trimming.

The germline gives CDR1 MDHEN, CDR2 SYDVKM. V was cut by 5 bases and J by 12 bases, with 14 bases left in between. CDR3 size: 11 residues. Primers for the PCR totalled 60 Vbeta and 13 Jbeta. Produced via immunoSEQ multiplex PCR; TCRdb's table is partial and in-frame only. The table shows under 200,000 clones, with around 80% occurring only once. The rearrangement links TRBV28 to TRBJ2-7; tentatively, D is TRBD1 (5 bases). Sequenced material: PBMCs. This clonotype was sampled from a woman in her forties or fifties in good health and CMV-seropositive. CDR3: CASSIGRQGYF. The DNA of the CDR3 is TGTGCCAGCAGTATAGGACGCCAGGGGTACTTC. Complete variable domain (other parts from reference TRBV28 and TRBJ2-7): DVKVTQSSRYLVKRTGEKVFLECVQDMDHENMFWYRQDPGLGLRLIYFSYDVKMKEKGDIPEGYSVSREKKERFSLILESASTNQTSMYLCASSIGRQGYFGPGTRLTVT.